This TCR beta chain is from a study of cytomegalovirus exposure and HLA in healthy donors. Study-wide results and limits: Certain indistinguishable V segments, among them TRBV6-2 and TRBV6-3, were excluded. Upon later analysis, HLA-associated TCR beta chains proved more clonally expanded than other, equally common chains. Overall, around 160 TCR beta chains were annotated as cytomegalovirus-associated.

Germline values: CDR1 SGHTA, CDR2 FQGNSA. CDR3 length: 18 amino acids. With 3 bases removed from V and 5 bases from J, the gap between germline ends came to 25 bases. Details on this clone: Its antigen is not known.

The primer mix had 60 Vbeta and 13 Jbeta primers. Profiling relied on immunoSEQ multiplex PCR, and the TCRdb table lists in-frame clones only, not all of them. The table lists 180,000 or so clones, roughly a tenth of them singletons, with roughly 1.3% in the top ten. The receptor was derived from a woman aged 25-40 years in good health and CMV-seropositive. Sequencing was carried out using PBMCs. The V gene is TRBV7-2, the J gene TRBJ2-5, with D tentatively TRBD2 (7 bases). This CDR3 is CASSLGPPSTSQGETQYF. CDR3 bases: TGTGCCAGCAGCTTGGGGCCCCCCTCGACTAGCCAGGGGGAGACCCAGTACTTC.